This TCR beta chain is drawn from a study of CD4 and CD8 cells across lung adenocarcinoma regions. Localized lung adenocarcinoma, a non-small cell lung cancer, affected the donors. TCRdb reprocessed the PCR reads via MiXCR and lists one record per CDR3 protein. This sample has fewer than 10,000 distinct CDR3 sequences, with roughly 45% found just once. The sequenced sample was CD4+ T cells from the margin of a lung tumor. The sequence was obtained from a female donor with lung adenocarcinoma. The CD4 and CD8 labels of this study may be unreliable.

The CDR3 region has the DNA TGTGCGGGGCGAGGGGCAGGGGACCAAGAGACTCAGTACTTC. Translating it yields CAGRGAGDQETQYF. The chain combines TRBV10-3 with TRBJ2-1, with D possibly TRBD1 on 6 matching bases. The J call is doubtful: the DNA matches TRBJ2-4 better. From germline, CDR1 is ENHRY and CDR2 SYGVKD. CDR3 length: 14 residues.